This T cell receptor beta chain comes out of a study of cytomegalovirus exposure and HLA in healthy donors. Study at large: The same platform was used for the 120 validation repertoires and the 600 to 700 first-cohort repertoires, a later analysis reported. Points from the study as a whole: Cytomegalovirus-associated TCR beta chains were listed, numbering 150 to 200.

Details on this clone: No antigen is known for it.

Donors came from a validation cohort of some 130 subjects, distinct from the first 666-subject cohort. Assay used: immunoSEQ multiplex PCR; TCRdb lists only in-frame clones, some missing. Among about 360,000 clones listed, about nine tenths were seen once. There are 11 residues in the CDR3. Germline loops: CDR1 DFQATT, CDR2 SNEGSKA (reference sequence). Trimming cost V 4 bases and J 8 bases, with 11 bases left between them. The sequence was collected from a woman aged 18 to 35 in good health and CMV-seronegative. The chain combines TRBV20-1 with TRBJ1-2; D ambiguous. Sequencing was done on a sample of PBMCs. In DNA, the CDR3 is TGCAGTGCTAAGATCTTGGGCGGCTACACCTTC. Amino acid sequence: CSAKILGGYTF.